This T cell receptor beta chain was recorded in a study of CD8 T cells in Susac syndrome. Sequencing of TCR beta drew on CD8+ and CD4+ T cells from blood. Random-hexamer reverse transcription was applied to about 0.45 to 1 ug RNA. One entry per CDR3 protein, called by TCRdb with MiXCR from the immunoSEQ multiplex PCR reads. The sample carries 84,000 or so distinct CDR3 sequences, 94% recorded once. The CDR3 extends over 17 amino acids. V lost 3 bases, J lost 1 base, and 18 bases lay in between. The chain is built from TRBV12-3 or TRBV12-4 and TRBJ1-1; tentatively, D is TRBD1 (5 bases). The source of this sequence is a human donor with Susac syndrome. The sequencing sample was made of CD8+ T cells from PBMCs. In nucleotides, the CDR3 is TGTGCCAGCAGTTTGGGGGGGAATCTGGGGCAGAACACTGAAGCTTTCTTT. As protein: CASSLGGNLGQNTEAFF.